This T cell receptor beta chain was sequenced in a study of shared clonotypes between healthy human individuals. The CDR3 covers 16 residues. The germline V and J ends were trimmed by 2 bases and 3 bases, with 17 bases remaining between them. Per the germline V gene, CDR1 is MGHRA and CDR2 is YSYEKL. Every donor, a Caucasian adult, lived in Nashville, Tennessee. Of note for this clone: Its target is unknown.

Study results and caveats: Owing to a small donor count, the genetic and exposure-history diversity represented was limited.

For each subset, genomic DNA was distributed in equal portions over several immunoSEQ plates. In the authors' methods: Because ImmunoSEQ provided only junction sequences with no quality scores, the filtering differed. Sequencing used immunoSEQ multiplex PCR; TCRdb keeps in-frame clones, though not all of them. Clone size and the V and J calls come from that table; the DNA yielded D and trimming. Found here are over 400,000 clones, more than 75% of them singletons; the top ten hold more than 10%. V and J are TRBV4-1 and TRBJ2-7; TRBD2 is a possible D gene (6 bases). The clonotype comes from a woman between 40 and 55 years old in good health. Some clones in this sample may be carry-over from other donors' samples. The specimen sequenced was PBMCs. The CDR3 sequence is CASSQTLALADYEQYF. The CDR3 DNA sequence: TGCGCCAGCAGCCAAACACTAGCCCTTGCGGACTACGAGCAGTACTTC.